This T cell receptor beta chain came from a study of blood T cells in healthy people across ages. There are a few counts of this clonotype. Its antigen is as yet unknown. Notes on the study in general: Because donor CMV status was unknown, expanded clonotype changes were possibly confounded.

The CDR3 covers 13 residues. Germline loops: CDR1 MNHNS, CDR2 SASEGT. Each donor gave 9.5 to 10 milliliters of peripheral blood. For the second PCR, which ran for about 7 to 12 cycles, a sample-barcoded 5' primer and a J-beta primer mix were used. TCRdb reanalysed the 5' RACE reads using MiXCR and keeps one entry per CDR3 protein. The data show 1.5 million to 2 million distinct CDR3 sequences, with about 28% seen just once and around 7.7% held by the top ten. The rearrangement links TRBV6-1 to TRBJ2-1; D is uncertain. The J call may be wrong; the DNA end is better matched by TRBJ2-7. The receptor was isolated from a woman aged 25 to 45 in good health. Source material: blood. The CDR3 DNA is TGTGCCAGCAGTGATTGGGCAACCTACGAGCAGTACTTC. Amino acid sequence: CASSDWATYEQYF.